These 26 T cell receptor beta chains share one sample of origin, sequenced in a study of T cell responses to AZD1222 COVID-19 vaccine. The protocol was immunoSEQ multiplex PCR, while the TCRdb copy is restricted to in-frame clones and leaves out a portion. The table shows about 130,000 clones, with 86% occurring only once. This sample comprised peripheral blood, obtained on day 0 of AZD1222 vaccination. These receptors were obtained from an adult in good health.

The chain combines TRBV27 with TRBJ2-2, with TRBD2 identical over 14 bases. This CDR3 contains 18 residues. After removal of 6 bases from V and 3 bases from J, the junction contained 9 bases not matched to a gene. CDR1 MNHEY and CDR2 SMNVEV come from the germline V gene (reference sequence). The CDR3 here is CASSQGTSGSRYTGELFF. CDR3 nucleotides: TGTGCCAGCAGCCAAGGGACTAGCGGGAGTCGGTACACCGGGGAGCTGTTTTTT.

In DNA form, the CDR3 reads TGTGCCAGCAGCCGACGGACAGGGGTTCGAGAGACCCAGTACTTC. Its protein is CASSRRTGVRETQYF. The gene calls are TRBV7-6 and TRBJ2-5, with 9 bases fitting TRBD1. CDR1 is SGHVS, CDR2 FNYEAQ, per germline. The ends lost 5 bases at V and 4 bases at J; junction bases unmatched: 8. This CDR3 contains 15 residues.

V is TRBV2 and J is TRBJ2-1; D assignment may be TRBD1 or TRBD2 (5 bases each). The length of the CDR3 is 15 residues. Trimming shortened V by 6 bases and J by 4 bases, and 16 bases separated the two germline ends. The germline gives CDR1 SNHLY, CDR2 FYNNEI. CDR3 in amino acids: CASRSRDGEYNEQFF. The CDR3 DNA sequence: TGTGCCAGCAGGAGCCGGGACGGAGAGTACAATGAGCAGTTCTTC.

J is TRBJ1-5 and V is TRBV6-6; possibly TRBD1 for D (5 bases). CDR1 and CDR2 from the germline V gene are MNHNY and SVGAGI (reference sequence). CDR3 length: 14 residues. With 6 bases removed from V and 2 bases from J, the gap between germline ends came to 11 bases. In nucleotides, the CDR3 is TGTGCCAGCAGCCACCTCAGGGGCAATCAGCCCCAGCATTTT. This translates into CASSHLRGNQPQHF.

The chain recombines TRBV6-5 with TRBJ1-1, with D perhaps TRBD1 (6 bases). The germline V and J ends were trimmed by 4 bases and 3 bases, with 15 bases remaining between them. The CDR3 length is 15 residues. CDR1 and CDR2 from the germline V gene are MNHEY and SVGAGI. DNA of the CDR3: TGTGCCAGCAGTTCCGGGGGGGCGGTGGACACTGAAGCTTTCTTT. Protein product: CASSSGGAVDTEAFF.

This clone was seen a handful of times. In nucleotides, the CDR3 is TGTGCCAGCAGCTTAGGGCAGGGGAAAACAGATACGCAGTATTTT. It translates to CASSLGQGKTDTQYF. This sequence joins TRBV7-9 and TRBJ2-3; D might be TRBD1 (6 bases). CDR1 and CDR2 from the germline V gene are SEHNR and FQNEAQ (reference sequence). CDR3 size: 15 residues. The V gene lost 1 base and the J gene lost 3 bases, with 11 bases spanning the gap.

Written as DNA, the CDR3 is TGTGCCAGCAGTGAAAAACTAGCGGGAGGGGCAGATACGCAGTATTTT. This gives the protein CASSEKLAGGADTQYF. The rearrangement joins TRBV6-1 to TRBJ2-3, with 13 bases aligning to TRBD2. Germline trimming cut 2 bases from V and 4 bases from J; bases unmatched to any gene: 3. Germline CDR1 and CDR2: MNHNS and SASEGT. The CDR3 loop spans 16 amino acids.

The V gene is TRBV5-8, the J gene TRBJ1-2, with 7 bases lining up with TRBD1. Germline V gene lookup returns CDR1 SGHTS and CDR2 YDEGEE. The CDR3 extends over 14 amino acids. Trimming at V came to 4 bases and at J to 7 bases, leaving 10 bases not matched to a gene. CDR3 region: CASSPDRVWRGYTF. CDR3 nucleotides: TGTGCCAGCAGCCCTGACAGGGTTTGGCGTGGCTACACCTTC. The entire variable domain, with the rest obtained from reference TRBV5-8 and TRBJ1-2, is as follows: EAGVTQSPTHLIKTRGQQATLRCSPISGHTSVYWYQQALGLGLQFLLWYDEGEERNRGNFPPRFSGRQFPNYSSELNVNALELEDSALYLCASSPDRVWRGYTFGSGTRLTVV.

The chain's CDR3 is CASSLRGGIGEQYF. CDR3 bases: TGTGCCAGCAGCTTAAGAGGTGGGATTGGCGAGCAGTACTTC. The chain uses TRBV11-3 and TRBJ2-7, with D unresolved. Germline CDR1 and CDR2: SGHNT and YENEEA. The CDR3 consists of 14 residues. The V end was cut by 2 bases, the J end by 6 bases, with 14 bases between.

This chain uses TRBV7-3 with TRBJ2-5, with 10 bases matching TRBD2. The trim removed 5 bases at V and 5 bases at J, leaving 8 bases unmatched. CDR1 SGHTA and CDR2 FQGTGA come from the germline V gene. The CDR3 extends over 15 amino acids. The CDR3 reads CASSHSGGAKETQYF. The CDR3 DNA reads TGTGCCAGCAGCCACAGCGGGGGGGCCAAGGAGACCCAGTACTTC.

The chain recombines TRBV9 with TRBJ2-7; D is perhaps TRBD2 (5 bases). With 0 bases removed from V and 2 bases from J, the gap between germline ends came to 12 bases. The germline CDR1 and CDR2 sequences are SGDLS and YYNGEE. The CDR3 covers 15 residues. The CDR3 region has the DNA TGTGCCAGCAGCGTAGGACTTGAGGGTACCTACGAGCAGTACTTC. Translation gives CASSVGLEGTYEQYF. Based on the CDR3 plus reference TRBV9 and TRBJ2-7, the full variable domain is DSGVTQTPKHLITATGQRVTLRCSPRSGDLSVYWYQQSLDQGLQFLIQYYNGEERAKGNILERFSAQQFPDLHSELNLSSLELGDSALYFCASSVGLEGTYEQYFGPGTRLTVT.

V and J are TRBV7-9 and TRBJ2-7; 8 bases align to TRBD1. The CDR3 consists of 14 residues. The trim removed 7 bases at V and 1 base at J, leaving 6 bases unmatched. Per the germline V gene, CDR1 is SEHNR and CDR2 is FQNEAQ (reference sequence). The CDR3 here is CASNPGQVSYEQYF. The CDR3 coding sequence is TGTGCCAGCAACCCGGGACAGGTTTCCTACGAGCAGTACTTC.

The CDR3 region is CASSWTGEDYGYTF. Here the CDR3 DNA reads TGCGCCAGCAGCTGGACAGGGGAGGACTATGGCTACACCTTC. The rearrangement joins TRBV5-1 to TRBJ1-2, with 9 bases fitting TRBD1. This CDR3 spans 14 amino acids. The V gene end was trimmed by 3 bases and the J gene end by 3 bases; junction bases not matched to a gene: 3. The germline V gene has CDR1 SGHRS and CDR2 YFSETQ.

CDR3: CASSDYSGVSYNEQFF. The CDR3 DNA is TGCGCCAGCAGTGATTATAGCGGGGTGTCCTACAATGAGCAGTTCTTC. The rearrangement joins TRBV5-1 to TRBJ2-1, with 8 bases that match TRBD2. This CDR3 is 16 amino acids long. CDR1 is SGHRS and CDR2 is YFSETQ in the germline V gene. V lost 5 bases, J lost 1 base, and 8 bases stayed unmatched.

The V call is TRBV2, the J call TRBJ2-2; 7 bases agree with TRBD2. Germline loops: CDR1 SNHLY, CDR2 FYNNEI. The CDR3 length is 14 residues. V lost 6 bases, J lost 0 bases, and 1 base stayed unmatched. This chain's CDR3 is CASRSGTNTGELFF. CDR3 coding DNA: TGTGCCAGCAGGAGCGGGACGAACACCGGGGAGCTGTTTTTT. Full variable domain (rest looked up from reference TRBV2 and TRBJ2-2): EPEVTQTPSHQVTQMGQEVILRCVPISNHLYFYWYRQILGQKVEFLVSFYNNEISEKSEIFDDQFSVERPDGSNFTLKIRSTKLEDSAMYFCASRSGTNTGELFFGEGSRLTVL.

V gene TRBV19 combines with J gene TRBJ2-1, with 8 positions matching TRBD1. Germline V CDR1 and CDR2: LNHDA, SQIVND (reference sequence). J lost 6 bases, V lost 0 bases, and 7 bases had no gene match. The CDR3 extends over 16 amino acids. The CDR3 DNA is TGTGCCAGTAGTATAGACTGGGTGGGGACAGGCAATGAGCAGTTCTTC. Protein: CASSIDWVGTGNEQFF. Using reference TRBV19 and TRBJ2-1 for the parts outside the CDR3, the full variable domain is DGGITQSPKYLFRKEGQNVTLSCEQNLNHDAMYWYRQDPGQGLRLIYYSQIVNDFQKGDIAEGYSVSREKKESFPLTVTSAQKNPTAFYLCASSIDWVGTGNEQFFGPGTRLTVL.

The rearrangement joins TRBV6-5 to TRBJ2-7, with D perhaps matching TRBD2 (6 bases). Looked up from germline, CDR1 is MNHEY and CDR2 is SVGAGI. Trimming removed 8 bases from V and 0 bases from J, with 14 bases in between. The CDR3 loop spans 14 amino acids. The CDR3 DNA sequence: TGTGCCAGCGCGGGACGGCCAAGCTCCTACGAGCAGTACTTC. Its protein product is CASAGRPSSYEQYF.

The rearrangement uses TRBV18 and TRBJ2-7; 11 bases match TRBD2. This CDR3 comprises 16 residues. The V segment lost 3 bases and the J segment 5 bases; nucleotides outside the gene matches: 9. The germline CDR1 and CDR2 sequences are KGHSH and LQKENI. This CDR3 is CASSPLLAGVGDEQYF. CDR3 DNA: TGTGCCAGCTCACCTCTACTAGCGGGAGTTGGCGACGAGCAGTACTTC.

The V call is TRBV10-3, the J call TRBJ2-5; 9 bases line up with TRBD1. The CDR3 contains 16 residues. J was trimmed by 6 bases and V by 5 bases; bases with no gene match: 13. CDR1 and CDR2 from the germline V gene are ENHRY and SYGVKD. CDR3 residues: CAISLALGQGQQTQYF. Written as DNA, the CDR3 is TGTGCCATCAGTCTTGCCCTGGGACAGGGACAGCAGACCCAGTACTTC.

V gene TRBV19 combines with J gene TRBJ1-6; no firm D call. This CDR3 region has 14 residues. V dropped 5 bases and J dropped 7 bases, with 12 bases sitting between them. Germline assignment: CDR1 LNHDA and CDR2 SQIVND (reference sequence). The CDR3 nucleotides read TGTGCCAGTAGTCTAGGTTTCCCAAATTCACCCCTCCACTTT. It is translated as CASSLGFPNSPLHF.

This chain joins TRBV7-8 and TRBJ1-5; D is possibly TRBD1 (6 bases). The CDR3 loop spans 14 amino acids. The germline V and J ends were trimmed by 6 bases and 1 base, with 10 bases remaining between them. CDR1 SGHVS and CDR2 FQNEAQ come from the germline V gene. DNA for the CDR3: TGTGCCAGCAGTTACGACAGGAGCAATCAGCCCCAGCATTTT. Amino acid sequence: CASSYDRSNQPQHF.

The CDR3 spells CASSRNSFTEAFF. The DNA of the CDR3 is TGTGCCAGCAGCCGAAATAGCTTCACTGAAGCTTTCTTT. V is TRBV7-8 and J is TRBJ1-1; D not resolved. Germline-derived CDR1 and CDR2 are SGHVS and FQNEAQ. The CDR3 is 13 residues long. Trimming removed 5 bases at V and 4 bases at J, with 11 bases between.

V gene TRBV28 combines with J gene TRBJ2-5; 11 bases align to TRBD2. With V trimmed by 4 bases and J by 5 bases, 3 bases remained unmatched. The germline CDR1 and CDR2 sequences are MDHEN and SYDVKM. This CDR3 has 14 residues. CDR3 coding DNA: TGTGCCAGCAGTTCTACTAGCGGGAGTGAGACCCAGTACTTC. Translating it yields CASSSTSGSETQYF. The complete variable domain, with remaining parts taken from reference TRBV28 and TRBJ2-5, reads DVKVTQSSRYLVKRTGEKVFLECVQDMDHENMFWYRQDPGLGLRLIYFSYDVKMKEKGDIPEGYSVSREKKERFSLILESASTNQTSMYLCASSSTSGSETQYFGPGTRLLVL.

This chain links TRBV18 with TRBJ2-3; 8 bases are shared with TRBD1. Germline CDR1 reads KGHSH; CDR2 reads LQKENI. With V trimmed by 0 bases and J by 3 bases, 2 bases remained unmatched. The CDR3 consists of 15 residues. CDR3 loop: CASSPPRTGTDTQYF. DNA for the CDR3: TGTGCCAGCTCACCACCCCGGACAGGGACAGATACGCAGTATTTT. The full variable domain, its missing parts supplied by reference TRBV18 and TRBJ2-3, is NAGVMQNPRHLVRRRGQEARLRCSPMKGHSHVYWYRQLPEEGLKFMVYLQKENIIDESGMPKERFSAEFPKEGPSILRIQQVVRGDSAAYFCASSPPRTGTDTQYFGPGTRLTVL.

This clone was seen more than once but under ten times. The V call is TRBV6-2 or TRBV6-3, the J call TRBJ2-5, with 7 positions matching TRBD2. CDR1 is MNHEY and CDR2 is SVGEGT in the germline V gene. The ends lost 2 bases at V and 3 bases at J; junction bases unmatched: 9. This CDR3 has 16 amino acids. The CDR3 DNA is TGTGCCAGCAGTTACGATTTGGGCGGGACTAAAGAGACCCAGTACTTC. Its protein product is CASSYDLGGTKETQYF.

The chain combines TRBV6-5 with TRBJ1-2, with TRBD1 matching over 7 bases. J gave up 3 bases and V 6 bases, and 10 bases lay outside the gene matches. The CDR3 totals 15 residues. Per the germline V gene, CDR1 is MNHEY and CDR2 is SVGAGI. The CDR3 here is CASSRRPGTDYGYTF. The CDR3 DNA is TGTGCCAGCAGCCGCCGGCCCGGGACAGACTATGGCTACACCTTC.